One sample yielded the 17 T cell receptor beta chains listed below, sequenced in a study of OX40 agonist ivuxolimab in advanced cancers. Data came from immunoSEQ multiplex PCR; TCRdb stores just in-frame clones and leaves some out. In the table there are about 71,000 clones, around 80% of which are singletons. The input for sequencing was CD4+ or CD8+ T cells sorted from blood, taken in a trial of the OX40 agonist ivuxolimab. The origin of the receptors is an adult with an advanced solid tumor such as melanoma, head and neck, liver or kidney cancer.

The chain recombines TRBV6-6 with TRBJ1-5, with 9 positions matching TRBD1. The CDR3 covers 15 residues. The junction had 4 bases not matched to a gene; V was cut back by 0 bases and J by 7 bases. Germline V gene sequence: CDR1 MNHNY, CDR2 SVGAGI (reference sequence). CDR3 DNA: TGTGCCAGCAGTTACTCTACAGGGGGCGGACAGCCCCAGCATTTT. It yields the protein CASSYSTGGGQPQHF.

V is TRBV7-2 and J is TRBJ1-2, with 7 positions matching TRBD1. The CDR3 has 17 residues. Germline lookup yields CDR1 SGHTA and CDR2 FQGNSA. Trimming cost V 5 bases and J 1 base; bases outside gene matches: 13. As DNA, the CDR3 is TGTGCCAGCAGCCCCGGGACAGACTTCCGTATTAACTATGGCTACACCTTC. It translates to CASSPGTDFRINYGYTF. Variable domain in full (rest from reference TRBV7-2 and TRBJ1-2): GAGVSQSPSNKVTEKGKDVELRCDPISGHTALYWYRQSLGQGLEFLIYFQGNSAPDKSGLPSDRFSAERTGGSVSTLTIQRTQQEDSAVYLCASSPGTDFRINYGYTFGSGTRLTVV.

CDR3 nucleotide sequence: TGTGCCAGCAGTCCCTCACAGGGAGAGGTAGGGTATGGCTACACCTTC. Translating it yields CASSPSQGEVGYGYTF. This chain uses TRBV27 with TRBJ1-2; possible D gene TRBD1, 6 bases. Per germline, CDR1 MNHEY and CDR2 SMNVEV (reference sequence). The CDR3 has 16 amino acids. V was trimmed by 5 bases and J by 5 bases, leaving 21 bases between them.

V and J are TRBV11-1 and TRBJ1-2, with D tentatively TRBD1 (5 bases). Germline V gives CDR1 SGHAT, CDR2 FQDESV (reference sequence). Trimming took off 4 bases at V and 4 bases at J, with 13 bases between the two ends. This CDR3 comprises 14 residues. CDR3 sequence (DNA): TGTGCCAGCAGCTGGAGGACGGGACGCTATGGCTACACCTTC. Its translation: CASSWRTGRYGYTF.

V is TRBV12-5 and J is TRBJ1-2; no firm D call. CDR3 length equals 14 residues. Per the germline V gene, CDR1 is LGHNT and CDR2 is FRNRAP. V lost 2 bases and J 5 bases, leaving 12 bases between the germline ends. The CDR3: CASGLIGQPYGYTF. The CDR3, as DNA: TGTGCTAGTGGTTTGATCGGCCAACCTTATGGCTACACCTTC.

The chain couples TRBV11-1 to TRBJ2-1; TRBD2 might be the D (6 bases). Trimming removed 6 bases at V and 6 bases at J, with 21 bases between. The CDR3 has 16 residues. Germline CDR1 and CDR2: SGHAT and FQDESV (reference sequence). CDR3: CASSHELAASGNEQFF. The CDR3 DNA sequence: TGTGCCAGCAGTCACGAATTAGCGGCCTCGGGCAATGAGCAGTTCTTC.

V gene TRBV14 combines with J gene TRBJ1-1; possibly TRBD1 for D (6 bases). This CDR3 has 13 residues. Between the trimmed V and J ends, which lost 6 bases and 2 bases, there was a span of 10 bases. The germline V gene encodes CDR1 SGHDN and CDR2 FVKESK. The CDR3 sequence: CASSLQGNTEAFF. CDR3 DNA sequence: TGTGCCAGCAGTTTACAGGGCAACACTGAAGCTTTCTTT. The variable domain in full, completed from reference TRBV14 and TRBJ1-1, reads EAGVTQFPSHSVIEKGQTVTLRCDPISGHDNLYWYRRVMGKEIKFLLHFVKESKQDESGMPNNRFLAERTGGTYSTLKVQPAELEDSGVYFCASSLQGNTEAFFGQGTRLTVV.

The rearrangement links TRBV5-1 to TRBJ1-4; D may be TRBD1 (5 bases). In germline, CDR1 is SGHRS, CDR2 YFSETQ. V lost 4 bases, J lost 8 bases, and 15 bases lay in between. The CDR3 sequence is 14 residues long. The CDR3 reads CASSTGPGEEKLFF. In DNA form, the CDR3 reads TGCGCCAGCAGCACGGGACCAGGCGAGGAAAAACTGTTTTTT.

The rearrangement links TRBV2 to TRBJ1-2; 7 bases match TRBD1. The CDR3 is made up of 16 amino acids. Looked up from germline, CDR1 is SNHLY and CDR2 is FYNNEI. Trimming at V came to 5 bases and at J to 6 bases, leaving 15 bases not matched to a gene. CDR3: CASSSLQLGTADGYTF. The CDR3 DNA reads as TGTGCCAGCAGTTCACTCCAGCTTGGGACAGCTGATGGCTACACCTTC.

The chain is built from TRBV2 and TRBJ2-1, with 7 bases that match TRBD2. The length of the CDR3 is 14 residues. J gave up 4 bases and V 6 bases, and 6 bases lay outside the gene matches. Per germline, CDR1 SNHLY and CDR2 FYNNEI. Written as DNA, the CDR3 is TGTGCCAGCAGAGCAGCGGGGAGGTACAATGAGCAGTTCTTC. The encoded protein is CASRAAGRYNEQFF.

The chain has TRBV29-1 and TRBJ2-7, with no clear D. V shed 4 bases and J shed 1 base, with 8 bases lying between them. The CDR3 sequence is 12 residues long. Germline V gene sequence: CDR1 SQVTM, CDR2 ANQGSEA. CDR3 DNA sequence: TGCAGCGTTGCTCAGGATTCCTACGAGCAGTACTTC. It yields the protein CSVAQDSYEQYF.

This sequence joins TRBV9 and TRBJ1-1; D perhaps matches TRBD1 (5 bases). V gave up 4 bases and J gave up 4 bases, with 17 bases separating them. Germline V lookup: CDR1 SGDLS, CDR2 YYNGEE. The CDR3 has 15 amino acids. CDR3 residues: CASSPPRGGATEAFF. The CDR3 DNA sequence: TGTGCCAGCAGCCCCCCCCGCGGAGGGGCCACTGAAGCTTTCTTT.

The V and J genes are TRBV6-5 and TRBJ1-2, with 7 bases aligning to TRBD1. The germline gives CDR1 MNHEY, CDR2 SVGAGI. The trim removed 6 bases at V and 7 bases at J, leaving 8 bases unmatched. The CDR3 extends over 13 amino acids. CDR3 DNA: TGTGCCAGCAGCCCCACAGGGGAGGTTGGCTACACCTTC. Encoded protein: CASSPTGEVGYTF.

V gene TRBV7-8 combines with J gene TRBJ2-5, with 7 bases lining up with TRBD1. Per germline, CDR1 SGHVS and CDR2 FQNEAQ. Germline trimming cut 2 bases from V and 2 bases from J; bases unmatched to any gene: 5. CDR3 length equals 15 residues. Here the CDR3 reads CASSLLNRGQETQYF. As DNA, the CDR3 is TGTGCCAGCAGCTTACTAAACAGGGGTCAAGAGACCCAGTACTTC.

As to this clone: Additional DNA sequences in this sample encode the identical CDR3. The chain combines TRBV7-2 with TRBJ2-7, with TRBD1 matching 11 bases. Trimming at V came to 1 base and at J to 3 bases, leaving 2 bases not matched to a gene. CDR3 size: 15 residues. Per the germline V gene, CDR1 is SGHTA and CDR2 is FQGNSA. The CDR3 here is CASSLGGTGGYEQYF. The CDR3 nucleotides are TGTGCCAGCAGCTTAGGTGGGACAGGGGGCTACGAGCAGTACTTC.

V gene TRBV11-2 combines with J gene TRBJ2-7, with 10 bases lining up with TRBD2. Germline CDR1 and CDR2: SGHAT and FQNNGV. V shed 5 bases and J 2 bases; nucleotides not matched to a gene: 9. This CDR3 has 16 residues. Here the CDR3 reads CASSVSLAGVPYEQYF. The CDR3 DNA follows: TGTGCCAGCAGCGTATCGCTAGCGGGAGTACCCTACGAGCAGTACTTC.

The chain employs TRBV6-1 and TRBJ1-2; a possible D gene is TRBD1 (5 bases). This CDR3 has 15 residues. The V gene lost 0 bases and the J gene lost 4 bases, with 12 bases spanning the gap. In germline, CDR1 is MNHNS, CDR2 SASEGT. CDR3 amino acids: CASSEAGGPLYGYTF. The CDR3 DNA reads TGTGCCAGCAGTGAAGCCGGGGGTCCCCTCTATGGCTACACCTTC.